A single sample is the source of the 24 T cell receptor beta chains below, sequenced in a study of cytomegalovirus exposure and HLA in healthy donors. The PCR made use of 60 Vbeta and 13 Jbeta primers. Clones were sequenced by immunoSEQ multiplex PCR, and TCRdb holds only the in-frame ones, with some missing. The data contain some 200,000 clones, around 75% of them seen just once; the ten biggest clones take up approximately 2.6%. Sequencing input: PBMCs. The receptors stem from a female donor in good health and CMV-seronegative.

The rearrangement uses TRBV7-8 and TRBJ2-7; D uncertain. The germline V and J ends were trimmed by 1 base and 3 bases, with 10 bases remaining between them. The CDR3 consists of 14 residues. The germline gives CDR1 SGHVS, CDR2 FQNEAQ. CDR3 sequence reads: CASSLGHTVYEQYF. DNA of the CDR3: TGTGCCAGCAGCTTAGGCCACACAGTCTACGAGCAGTACTTC.

The rearrangement uses TRBV7-6 and TRBJ2-1; TRBD2 is a possible D gene (6 bases). The length of the CDR3 is 18 residues. V shed 0 bases and J shed 2 bases, with 17 bases lying between them. Germline CDR1 SGHVS, CDR2 FNYEAQ. The DNA for the CDR3 is TGTGCCAGCAGCTTAGCTGCCGGGGCGGGGAAGACCTACAATGAGCAGTTCTTC. This codes for CASSLAAGAGKTYNEQFF.

V is TRBV7-7 and J is TRBJ1-2; 7 nucleotides line up with TRBD1. Germline V gene sequence: CDR1 SSHAT, CDR2 FNYEAQ (reference sequence). The CDR3 extends over 14 amino acids. V was pared by 5 bases and J by 5 bases, with 8 bases of the junction left unmatched. The CDR3: CASSRDRKHYGYTF. In nucleotides, the CDR3 is TGTGCCAGCAGCCGGGACAGAAAACATTATGGCTACACCTTC.

A note on this clone: Other DNA variants within this sample encode the same CDR3. The gene calls are TRBV29-1 and TRBJ1-1, with TRBD1 identical over 8 bases. The junction had 4 bases not matched to a gene; V was cut back by 6 bases and J by 4 bases. The CDR3 is made up of 12 amino acids. CDR1 is SQVTM, CDR2 ANQGSEA, per germline. The CDR3 region is CSVVTGGTEAFF. CDR3 bases: TGCAGCGTGGTTACAGGGGGCACTGAAGCTTTCTTT.

The chain has TRBV7-2 and TRBJ2-1; 9 nucleotides line up with TRBD2. The CDR3 spans 18 residues. Trimming removed 5 bases from V and 3 bases from J; junction bases left unmatched: 14. Germline V lookup: CDR1 SGHTA, CDR2 FQGNSA. CDR3 DNA sequence: TGTGCCAGCAGCCCCGACTATAGCGGGAGAGGTAACTACAATGAGCAGTTCTTC. This encodes CASSPDYSGRGNYNEQFF.

This clone was found a few times. The CDR3 here is CATSRAGRDLNEQYF. Written as DNA, the CDR3 is TGTGCCACCAGCAGAGCTGGCAGGGACTTGAACGAGCAGTACTTC. This rearrangement joins TRBV15 to TRBJ2-7; TRBD2 is a possible D gene (6 bases). The CDR3 extends over 15 amino acids. V dropped 1 base and J dropped 5 bases, with 15 bases sitting between them. CDR1 LNHNV and CDR2 YYDKDF come from the germline V gene (reference sequence).

This clone was seen more than once but under ten times. This chain connects TRBV7-9 to TRBJ2-3; 11 bases are a match to TRBD2. Germline loops: CDR1 SEHNR, CDR2 FQNEAQ (reference sequence). The CDR3 runs to 14 residues. CDR3 coding DNA: TGTTCCACCCTAGCGGGGGGCGGCACAGATACGCAGTATTTT. Protein sequence: CSTLAGGGTDTQYF. The whole variable domain, remainder taken from reference TRBV7-9 and TRBJ2-3, is DTGVSQNPRHKITKRGQNVTFRCDPISEHNRLYWYRQTLGQGPEFLTYFQNEAQLEKSRLLSDRFSAERPKGSFSTLEIQRTEQGDSAMYLCSTLAGGGTDTQYFGPGTRLTVL.

This clone was seen a handful of times. The chain employs TRBV4-2 and TRBJ2-6; the D gene is possibly TRBD2 (5 bases). The V gene lost 1 base and the J gene lost 1 base, with 5 bases spanning the gap. This CDR3 is 15 amino acids long. CDR1 is LGHNA, CDR2 YNFKEQ, per germline. The CDR3 DNA reads TGTGCCAGCAGCCAAGGCGGGTCTGGGGCCAACGTCCTGACTTTC. Encoded protein: CASSQGGSGANVLTF.

This chain links TRBV4-3 with TRBJ2-2, with D possibly matching TRBD2 (5 bases). V lost 0 bases, J lost 6 bases, and 14 bases lay in between. Germline V gene sequence: CDR1 LGHNA, CDR2 YSLEER. The CDR3 has 16 amino acids. CDR3 region: CASSQDMSSLSGELFF. Written as DNA, the CDR3 is TGCGCCAGCAGCCAAGATATGTCTAGCCTTTCCGGGGAGCTGTTTTTT.

The rearrangement links TRBV30 to TRBJ2-4; no reliable D call. Trimming shortened V by 0 bases and J by 7 bases, and 10 bases separated the two germline ends. From germline, CDR1 is GTSNPN and CDR2 SVGIG (reference sequence). This CDR3 has 13 amino acids. The CDR3 DNA reads as TGTGCCTGGAGTGTAAACGGTCGGAACATTCAGTACTTC. It encodes CAWSVNGRNIQYF.

The J gene is TRBJ2-1, the V gene TRBV13; a weak D match, TRBD2 (6 bases). V lost 5 bases and J lost 5, with 10 bases in between. CDR3 size: 13 residues. The V gene's germline CDR1 is PRHDT and CDR2 FYEKMQ (reference sequence). CDR3 region: CASSLLADNEQFF. CDR3 DNA: TGTGCCAGCAGCCTTTTAGCGGACAATGAGCAGTTCTTC.

The chain couples TRBV30 to TRBJ1-1; 9 bases are shared with TRBD1. The CDR3 extends over 15 amino acids. In germline, CDR1 is GTSNPN, CDR2 SVGIG (reference sequence). V gave up 2 bases and J gave up 2 bases; unmatched junction bases: 6. CDR3 in amino acids: CAWSHNRGPNTEAFF. The CDR3 coding sequence is TGTGCCTGGAGTCACAACAGGGGGCCAAACACTGAAGCTTTCTTT.

V usage is TRBV5-4 and J usage is TRBJ2-1; 8 bases map to TRBD2. Per germline, CDR1 SGHNT and CDR2 YYREEE (reference sequence). Germline trimming cut 0 bases from V and 4 bases from J; bases unmatched to any gene: 3. There are 15 residues in the CDR3. The CDR3 sequence: CASSLGSGGYNEQFF. In DNA, the CDR3 is TGTGCCAGCAGCTTGGGAAGCGGGGGTTACAATGAGCAGTTCTTC.

This clone was seen a single time. The chain carries TRBV28 and TRBJ1-1, with 9 positions matching TRBD1. Trimming at V came to 5 bases and at J to 2 bases, leaving 6 bases not matched to a gene. Germline V gene data show CDR1 as MDHEN and CDR2 as SYDVKM. The CDR3 covers 15 residues. The CDR3 sequence is CASSIRQGGNTEAFF. As DNA, the CDR3 is TGTGCCAGCAGTATAAGACAGGGGGGAAACACTGAAGCTTTCTTT.

The chain uses TRBV5-1 and TRBJ2-1; D possibly corresponds to TRBD1 (6 bases). Germline V gives CDR1 SGHRS, CDR2 YFSETQ. V was shortened by 2 bases and J by 0 bases, with 9 bases between the two germline ends. The CDR3 loop spans 15 amino acids. The CDR3 DNA reads as TGCGCCAGCAGCTTCGAAGGGGGCTCCTACAATGAGCAGTTCTTC. As protein: CASSFEGGSYNEQFF.

J is TRBJ2-3 and V is TRBV30; tentatively, D is TRBD1 (6 bases). V gave up 5 bases and J gave up 1 base, with 13 bases separating them. The CDR3 consists of 14 residues. Germline V gene data show CDR1 as GTSNPN and CDR2 as SVGIG (reference sequence). This CDR3 reads CAWGRQARTDTQYF. DNA of the CDR3: TGTGCCTGGGGCAGACAGGCTCGCACAGATACGCAGTATTTT.

This chain joins TRBV5-8 and TRBJ1-5; 11 bases are a match to TRBD1. Germline CDR1 is SGHTS and CDR2 is YDEGEE. This CDR3 is built from 16 residues. V lost 0 bases, J lost 5 bases, and 4 bases stayed unmatched. The CDR3 loop is CASSLGVDRGHQPQHF. In DNA, the CDR3 is TGTGCCAGCAGCTTGGGGGTGGACAGGGGGCATCAGCCCCAGCATTTT.

This sequence joins TRBV6-6 and TRBJ2-3, with TRBD2 matching over 13 bases. CDR3 length: 16 amino acids. Unmatched junction bases numbered 5, after V lost 6 bases and J lost 2 bases. Germline V lookup: CDR1 MNHNY, CDR2 SVGAGI (reference sequence). CDR3 in DNA: TGTGCCAGCAGCTTGGGACTAGCGGGGATCACAGATACGCAGTATTTT. Residues: CASSLGLAGITDTQYF.

The chain uses TRBV6-5 and TRBJ2-7; TRBD1 might be the D (5 bases). The V end lost 7 bases, the J end lost 7 bases, and 17 bases lay between the germline ends. Germline-derived CDR1 and CDR2 are MNHEY and SVGAGI. This CDR3 contains 13 residues. DNA of the CDR3: TGTGCCAGCACCCAGGGCAGGGCGGCGGAGCAGTACTTC. The encoded protein is CASTQGRAAEQYF.

V and J are TRBV19 and TRBJ1-2; D gene unclear. Trimming removed 6 bases from V and 3 bases from J, with 14 bases in between. Germline CDR1 is LNHDA and CDR2 is SQIVND (reference sequence). The CDR3 is 14 residues long. In DNA, the CDR3 is TGTGCCAGTAGACACAAACAGTCTTACTATGGCTACACCTTC. Its translation: CASRHKQSYYGYTF.

The chain couples TRBV10-3 to TRBJ2-3; 8 positions match TRBD2. The CDR3 covers 14 residues. Trimming took 6 bases from V and 3 from J; bases not matched to a gene: 5. CDR1 and CDR2 from the germline V gene are ENHRY and SYGVKD. CDR3 nucleotide sequence: TGTGCCATCAGGGGCGGGGGGCGAACAGATACGCAGTATTTT. Encoded protein: CAIRGGGRTDTQYF.

V is TRBV7-9 and J is TRBJ2-7, with 11 nucleotides matching TRBD2. The V and J ends lost 5 bases and 4 bases, in that order; junction bases with no gene match: 16. Germline-derived CDR1 and CDR2 are SEHNR and FQNEAQ (reference sequence). The CDR3 totals 18 residues. The CDR3 is CASSPSGGSGGAYYEQYF. CDR3 nucleotides: TGTGCCAGCAGCCCCAGCGGAGGTAGCGGGGGGGCTTATTACGAGCAGTACTTC.

This clone was detected only a few times. The chain employs TRBV2 and TRBJ2-2; weak D call: TRBD1 (6 bases). Per germline, CDR1 SNHLY and CDR2 FYNNEI. The ends were cut back, 6 bases at V and 0 bases at J, with 11 bases in the middle. The CDR3 loop spans 15 amino acids. CDR3 coding DNA: TGTGCCAGCAGGGGTCCAGGGGCGAACACCGGGGAGCTGTTTTTT. Its translation: CASRGPGANTGELFF.

This chain joins TRBV11-3 and TRBJ2-1, with TRBD2 matching 11 bases. CDR1 is SGHNT, CDR2 YENEEA, per germline. Germline trimming cut 5 bases from V and 5 bases from J; bases unmatched to any gene: 5. This CDR3 contains 15 residues. The CDR3 coding sequence is TGTGCCAGCAGCAAGACTAGCGGGATTGACAATGAGCAGTTCTTC. Protein product: CASSKTSGIDNEQFF.